The 27 T cell receptor beta chains below come from one sample, sequenced in a study of OX40 agonist ivuxolimab in advanced cancers. Repertoires were generated with immunoSEQ multiplex PCR, while TCRdb's copy carries only in-frame clones and drops some. The profile shows about 23,000 clones, 60% to 85% of them singletons. The sequences come from CD4+ or CD8+ T cells sorted from blood, collected in a trial of the OX40 agonist ivuxolimab. Receptors were obtained from an adult with an advanced solid tumor such as melanoma, head and neck, liver or kidney cancer.

The rearrangement links TRBV20-1 to TRBJ2-5; D call uncertain. V gave up 7 bases and J gave up 4 bases, with 7 bases separating them. The length of the CDR3 is 10 residues. Germline CDR1 is DFQATT and CDR2 is SNEGSKA (reference sequence). The CDR3 sequence: CSVVGETQYF. The DNA for the CDR3 is TGCAGTGTCGTTGGAGAGACCCAGTACTTC.

V usage is TRBV6-6 and J usage is TRBJ1-5; 7 bases are shared with TRBD1. The V gene's germline CDR1 is MNHNY and CDR2 SVGAGI (reference sequence). J lost 4 bases, V lost 7 bases, and 7 bases had no gene match. The CDR3 covers 14 residues. The DNA of the CDR3 is TGTGCCAGCATTCTGACAGGGCCAAATCAGCCCCAGCATTTT. It encodes CASILTGPNQPQHF.

The chain combines TRBV28 with TRBJ2-1; 16 nucleotides agree with TRBD2. Trimming removed 3 bases from V and 8 bases from J; junction bases left unmatched: 10. CDR3 size: 18 residues. The germline CDR1 and CDR2 sequences are MDHEN and SYDVKM. CDR3 in amino acids: CASSLGLAGGPGFHEQFF. CDR3 sequence (DNA): TGTGCCAGCAGTTTGGGACTAGCGGGAGGGCCGGGTTTCCATGAGCAGTTCTTC.

This clone was detected only a few times. This chain joins TRBV10-3 and TRBJ1-5; unclear D gene. In germline, CDR1 is ENHRY, CDR2 SYGVKD. The CDR3 contains 15 residues. V was pared by 2 bases and J by 5 bases, with 13 bases between. As DNA, the CDR3 is TGTGCCATCAGTGAGAAGCCCGAATCACATCAGCCCCAGCATTTT. This translates into CAISEKPESHQPQHF.

This clone showed up just a few times. The chain has TRBV5-4 and TRBJ1-1; D unclear. Germline assignment: CDR1 SGHNT and CDR2 YYREEE (reference sequence). This CDR3 is 13 amino acids long. V was trimmed by 4 bases and J by 1 base, leaving 8 bases between them. The CDR3: CASSPYQNTEAFF. CDR3 nucleotides: TGTGCCAGCAGCCCTTATCAGAACACTGAAGCTTTCTTT. Supplemented by reference TRBV5-4 and TRBJ1-1, the full variable domain reads ETGVTQSPTHLIKTRGQQVTLRCSSQSGHNTVSWYQQALGQGPQFIFQYYREEENGRGNFPPRFSGLQFPNYSSELNVNALELDDSALYLCASSPYQNTEAFFGQGTRLTVV.

This clone was seen only a few times. The V and J genes are TRBV7-2 and TRBJ1-5; D is possibly TRBD1 (5 bases). The CDR3 totals 15 residues. V was trimmed by 5 bases and J by 4 bases, leaving 15 bases between them. Germline V gene sequence: CDR1 SGHTA, CDR2 FQGNSA. The CDR3 region has the DNA TGTGCCAGCAGCCCCGGCGGGGGTACGAATCAGCCCCAGCATTTT. Its translation is CASSPGGGTNQPQHF.

This clone has only one observation. The chain joins TRBV2 to TRBJ2-5; D is uncertain. This CDR3 comprises 14 residues. Trimming left V 3 bases short and J 3 bases short, with 11 bases between. Looked up from germline, CDR1 is SNHLY and CDR2 is FYNNEI. The CDR3 sequence is CASSEWHSEETQYF. CDR3 bases: TGTGCCAGCAGTGAGTGGCATAGTGAAGAGACCCAGTACTTC. Supplemented by reference TRBV2 and TRBJ2-5, the full variable domain reads EPEVTQTPSHQVTQMGQEVILRCVPISNHLYFYWYRQILGQKVEFLVSFYNNEISEKSEIFDDQFSVERPDGSNFTLKIRSTKLEDSAMYFCASSEWHSEETQYFGPGTRLLVL.

The chain carries TRBV28 and TRBJ1-5, with D uncertain. The CDR3 is 12 residues long. Trimming took off 6 bases at V and 3 bases at J, with 6 bases between the two ends. Germline V gene sequence: CDR1 MDHEN, CDR2 SYDVKM. Here the CDR3 DNA reads TGTGCCAGCAGATCCCCCAATCAGCCCCAGCATTTT. Protein product: CASRSPNQPQHF.

The chain couples TRBV28 to TRBJ2-1; 7 nucleotides match TRBD1. V was clipped by 7 bases and J by 4 bases; unmatched bases: 13. The CDR3 contains 16 residues. Germline values: CDR1 MDHEN, CDR2 SYDVKM. The CDR3 DNA is TGTGCCAGCAACCCCGGGACAGCTATTCTATACAATGAGCAGTTCTTC. Protein: CASNPGTAILYNEQFF.

In this sample, this clone turned up a few times. The chain has TRBV10-2 and TRBJ1-6; D possibly corresponds to TRBD1 (6 bases). From germline, CDR1 is WSHSY and CDR2 SAAADI. The CDR3 is 13 residues long. V lost 6 bases, J lost 7 bases, and 10 bases lay in between. CDR3 DNA sequence: TGCGCCAGCAGCCCTACAGGGAATTCACCCCTCCACTTT. Protein product: CASSPTGNSPLHF.

The rearrangement joins TRBV2 to TRBJ2-5; 7 bases align to TRBD1. The CDR3 consists of 12 residues. Germline assignment: CDR1 SNHLY and CDR2 FYNNEI. J was trimmed by 4 bases and V by 5 bases; bases with no gene match: 1. CDR3 DNA: TGTGCCAGCAGTACAGGGGTAGAGACCCAGTACTTC. This gives the protein CASSTGVETQYF.

The chain recombines TRBV11-3 with TRBJ2-1; weak D call: TRBD1 (5 bases). V was clipped by 5 bases and J by 5 bases, with 13 bases between them. The CDR3 consists of 14 residues. Germline loops: CDR1 SGHNT, CDR2 YENEEA. CDR3 nucleotides: TGTGCCAGCAGCCACCAAGACAGAAACAATGAGCAGTTCTTC. It yields the protein CASSHQDRNNEQFF.

The chain couples TRBV30 to TRBJ1-5; D may be TRBD1 (6 bases). Trimming cost V 3 bases and J 11 bases, with 17 bases left between them. The germline gives CDR1 GTSNPN, CDR2 SVGIG (reference sequence). The CDR3 is 13 residues long. CDR3 amino acids: CAWSDRPPLAQHF. CDR3 bases: TGTGCCTGGAGCGACAGGCCCCCGCTGGCCCAGCATTTT. Filled out from reference TRBV30 and TRBJ1-5, the complete variable domain reads SQTIHQWPATLVQPVGSPLSLECTVEGTSNPNLYWYRQAAGRGLQLLFYSVGIGQISSEVPQNLSASRPQDRQFILSSKKLLLSDSGFYLCAWSDRPPLAQHFGDGTRLSIL.

The chain combines TRBV7-2 with TRBJ2-3; tentative D call: TRBD2 (6 bases). CDR1 is SGHTA, CDR2 FQGNSA, per germline. The CDR3 runs 15 residues. Trimming pared 5 bases from V and 5 bases from J, leaving 17 bases between. CDR3 nucleotides: TGTGCCAGCAGCCTTGCGGGGACCCGCGGAGATACGCAGTATTTT. Its protein is CASSLAGTRGDTQYF.

The rearrangement links TRBV7-9 to TRBJ1-3; weak D call: TRBD1 (5 bases). This CDR3 spans 17 amino acids. V lost 5 bases and J lost 2, with 19 bases in between. CDR1 and CDR2 from the germline V gene are SEHNR and FQNEAQ (reference sequence). The CDR3 DNA is TGTGCCAGCAGCCCCCCCGGGCGCCGGGACGCTGGAAACACCATATATTTT. Encoded protein: CASSPPGRRDAGNTIYF.

This rearrangement joins TRBV7-2 to TRBJ2-7; D possibly corresponds to TRBD2 (5 bases). CDR1 is SGHTA and CDR2 is FQGNSA in the germline V gene. The CDR3 length is 14 residues. V was clipped by 7 bases and J by 0 bases, with 13 bases between them. DNA for the CDR3: TGTGCCAGCACCCTAGCAGACCACTCCTACGAGCAGTACTTC. It encodes CASTLADHSYEQYF.

The chain has TRBV6-5 and TRBJ1-2; D call uncertain. Trimming pared 0 bases from V and 6 bases from J, leaving 8 bases between. The germline CDR1 and CDR2 sequences are MNHEY and SVGAGI. CDR3 length equals 13 residues. CDR3 in amino acids: CASSYSRTDGYTF. CDR3 nucleotides: TGTGCCAGCAGTTACTCGAGGACTGATGGCTACACCTTC.

V and J are TRBV4-3 and TRBJ1-6; tentative D call: TRBD1 (6 bases). Germline loops: CDR1 LGHNA, CDR2 YSLEER. V was pared by 0 bases and J by 7 bases, with 10 bases between. This CDR3 region has 15 residues. In DNA form, the CDR3 reads TGCGCCAGCAGCCAAGAACAGGGCTTAAATTCACCCCTCCACTTT. It codes for CASSQEQGLNSPLHF.

The genes are TRBV5-1 and TRBJ1-1, with 8 bases identical to TRBD1. The CDR3 extends over 16 amino acids. Germline-derived CDR1 and CDR2 are SGHRS and YFSETQ. Trimming at V came to 2 bases and at J to 1 base, leaving 7 bases not matched to a gene. CDR3 region: CASSLAGGSSNTEAFF. The CDR3 region has the DNA TGCGCCAGCAGCTTAGCAGGGGGCTCCTCGAACACTGAAGCTTTCTTT.

The chain combines TRBV6-1 with TRBJ1-6, with D maybe TRBD1 (6 bases). This CDR3 spans 13 amino acids. With 6 bases removed from V and 7 bases from J, the gap between germline ends came to 10 bases. Germline V gives CDR1 MNHNS, CDR2 SASEGT. This CDR3 is CASRKDRNSPLHF. CDR3 nucleotides: TGTGCCAGCAGGAAGGACAGAAATTCACCCCTCCACTTT.

The chain couples TRBV10-3 to TRBJ2-7, with 10 bases aligning to TRBD2. Germline V gives CDR1 ENHRY, CDR2 SYGVKD. CDR3 length: 15 residues. The J segment lost 1 base and the V segment lost 0 bases, leaving 0 bases of the junction unmatched. The CDR3 DNA is TGTGCCATCAGTGAGTCGGGACTAGCGTCCTACGAGCAGTACTTC. Residues: CAISESGLASYEQYF.

This clone was picked up one time. The CDR3 DNA reads as TGCGCCAGCAGCCAAGGGCCTTTGCGGGGGGTTGCCGGGGAGCTGTTTTTT. The encoded protein is CASSQGPLRGVAGELFF. The gene calls are TRBV4-1 and TRBJ2-2; TRBD2 matches at 8 bases. V was pared by 1 base and J by 6 bases, with 10 bases of the junction left unmatched. CDR1 and CDR2 from the germline V gene are MGHRA and YSYEKL. The CDR3 runs to 17 residues.

The CDR3 DNA is TGTGCCAGCAGCCCGGTGACTAGCTTCTACACCGGGGAGCTGTTTTTT. Protein: CASSPVTSFYTGELFF. The chain uses TRBV7-8 and TRBJ2-2; the match to TRBD2 covers 7 bases. This CDR3 comprises 16 residues. Unmatched junction bases numbered 9, after V lost 5 bases and J lost 3 bases. In germline, CDR1 is SGHVS, CDR2 FQNEAQ.

The V call is TRBV2, the J call TRBJ1-4; 8 bases match TRBD1. The CDR3 is 14 residues long. The germline CDR1 and CDR2 sequences are SNHLY and FYNNEI. V shed 8 bases, J shed 6 bases, and the junction held 8 bases outside the gene matches. The CDR3 loop is CASWEDRADEKLFF. In nucleotides, the CDR3 is TGTGCCAGCTGGGAGGACAGGGCTGATGAAAAACTGTTTTTT.

The chain recombines TRBV7-6 with TRBJ2-3; D possibly corresponds to TRBD2 (5 bases). V was trimmed by 6 bases and J by 3 bases, leaving 22 bases between them. Per the germline V gene, CDR1 is SGHVS and CDR2 is FNYEAQ. The CDR3 contains 17 residues. The CDR3 DNA is TGTGCCAGCAGTTCCCGAGGGCCGGAGGTAGGGACAGATACGCAGTATTTT. Translating it yields CASSSRGPEVGTDTQYF.

Only a few counts were recorded for this clone. The chain is built from TRBV28 and TRBJ2-2; D is uncertain. From germline, CDR1 is MDHEN and CDR2 SYDVKM. The V and J ends lost 2 bases and 4 bases respectively, with 8 bases between them. The CDR3 contains 14 residues. Here the CDR3 reads CASSLSNPTGELFF. The CDR3 DNA reads as TGTGCCAGCAGTTTAAGTAATCCCACCGGGGAGCTGTTTTTT.

The J gene is TRBJ2-7, the V gene TRBV4-1; TRBD2 might be the D (6 bases). This CDR3 has 15 residues. V shed 0 bases and J shed 3 bases, with 12 bases lying between them. Germline CDR1 and CDR2: MGHRA and YSYEKL. The CDR3 coding sequence is TGCGCCAGCAGCCAAGAGGGGGGATTGGGCTACGAGCAGTACTTC. Its translation: CASSQEGGLGYEQYF.